This is a list of T cell receptor beta chains from one sample in a study of blood T cells in healthy people across ages. TCRdb re-analysed the 5' RACE reads in MiXCR, keeping a single row per CDR3 protein. The data show more than 1,400,000 distinct CDR3 sequences, approximately 42% seen once. Sequenced material: blood. The receptors stem from a woman aged 18-29 years in good health. The CDR3 runs from the conserved cysteine through the conserved F or W. The order of the fields is clone size, D gene, J gene, V gene, CDR3 DNA, CDR3 protein. D genes are given only for firm matches. The size of a clone is reported for some rows only, either as once, few or many, or as a class for expanded clones.

NA NA TRBJ2-5 TRBV3-1 TGTGCCAGCAGTCACGACGGTGGAACCCCGAATGAGCAGTACTTC CASSHDGGTPNEQYF
NA NA TRBJ1-2 TRBV20-1 TGCAGTGCTCCCCCAGTTGGGCGGGACACAAATGGCTACACCTTC CSAPPVGRDTNGYTF
few NA TRBJ2-7 TRBV7-9 TGTGCCAGCAGCTTATCTACGACAGCCTACGAGCAGTACTTC CASSLSTTAYEQYF
NA NA TRBJ2-3 TRBV29-1 TGCAGCGCCGAGGGGCAGTTCGGCACAGATACGCAGTATTTT CSAEGQFGTDTQYF
few NA TRBJ2-3 TRBV20-1 TGCAGTGCTAGAGCTGCAGATACGCAGTATTTT CSARAADTQYF
NA TRBD2 TRBJ2-1 TRBV29-1 TGCAGCCTTTTGAAGACTAGCGGGCACTCCTACAATGAGCAGTTCTTC CSLLKTSGHSYNEQFF
NA NA TRBJ2-1 TRBV28 TGTGCCAGCAGTCCCGCACCCTCTAGGTACAATGAGCAGTTCTTC CASSPAPSRYNEQFF
many NA TRBJ2-4 TRBV4-1 TGCGCCAGCAGCCAAGATGGGCTAGCCAAAAACATTCAGTACTTC CASSQDGLAKNIQYF
many NA TRBJ2-7 TRBV29-1 TGCAGCGTTGGGCAGGGTGGTTCCTACGAGCAGTACTTC CSVGQGGSYEQYF
NA TRBD1 TRBJ1-1 TRBV7-2 TGTGCCAGCAGCTTAATCGCGACAGGGGGCACTGAAGCTTTCTTT CASSLIATGGTEAFF
NA TRBD1 TRBJ2-7 TRBV28 TGTGCCAGCAGTTACAGGGGGCGAGGGTACGAGCAGTACTTC CASSYRGRGYEQYF
few TRBD2 TRBJ2-7 TRBV4-1 TGCGCCAGCAGCCGAGATAGCGGGAGGTCCTACAATGAGCAGTACTTC CASSRDSGRSYNEQYF
NA NA TRBJ2-7 TRBV7-9 TGTGCCAGCAGCTCTGGTTTCCTCGACGAGCAGTACTTC CASSSGFLDEQYF
once NA TRBJ2-7 TRBV6-6 TGTGCCAGCAGTGAGCAGGGTTGTGAGCAGTACTTC CASSEQGCEQYF
NA TRBD1 TRBJ1-5 TRBV28 TGTGCCAGCGACAGGGGCGTTGGCAATCAGCCCCAGCATTTT CASDRGVGNQPQHF
few NA TRBJ1-4 TRBV5-1 TGCGCCAGCAGCTTGGGGGAGAAGGGTGAAAAACTGTTTTTT CASSLGEKGEKLFF
NA NA TRBJ1-1 TRBV6-5 TGTGCCAGCAGTGACGGACGGGGCACTGAAGCTTTCTTT CASSDGRGTEAFF
NA NA TRBJ1-1 TRBV10-1 TGCGCCACCCGACAGGAGATGAACACTGAAGCTTTCTTT CATRQEMNTEAFF
NA NA TRBJ2-3 TRBV9 TGTGCCAGCAGCGAAGGGGCTTTGACAGATACGCAGTATTTT CASSEGALTDTQYF
NA NA TRBJ2-3 TRBV10-3 TGTGCCATCGGTGAAGTAGAAGGGGTACAGTATTTT CAIGEVEGVQYF
NA TRBD1 TRBJ1-1 TRBV7-9 TGTGCCAGCAGCCGGACAGGGGGCTTCGGGTTGACTGAAGCTTTCTTT CASSRTGGFGLTEAFF
NA NA TRBJ1-6 TRBV12-3/TRBV12-4 TGTGCCAGCACCATCGACGTCCAGTCACCCCTCCACTTT CASTIDVQSPLHF
NA NA TRBJ1-2 TRBV13 TGTGCCAGCAGCGACCCTAAAGGGGTCGAAGGGTACACCTTC CASSDPKGVEGYTF
NA NA TRBJ1-4 TRBV10-3 TGTGCCATCAGTGAGGACAAGAGAGAAAAACTGTTTTTT CAISEDKREKLFF
NA NA TRBJ2-1 TRBV7-9 TGTGCCAGCAGCCACCTTGTGCCCAATGAGCAGTTCTTC CASSHLVPNEQFF
few TRBD2 TRBJ2-7 TRBV3-1 TGTGCCAGCAGCGCGGGACTAATTGTCAACGAGCAGTACTTC CASSAGLIVNEQYF
few NA TRBJ1-2 TRBV29-1 TGCAGCGGACGCCTGCCGGGAGTGCATGGCTACACCTTC CSGRLPGVHGYTF
NA NA TRBJ1-5 TRBV27 TGTGCCAGCAGCCTGGACTATAGCAATCAGCCCCAGCATTTT CASSLDYSNQPQHF
NA NA TRBJ2-7 TRBV5-1 TGCGCCAGCAGCTTGGTGGGCTTCGGAGGGACAGTTAGCTCCTACGAGCAGTACTTC CASSLVGFGGTVSSYEQYF
NA NA TRBJ2-7 TRBV6-6 TGTGCCAGCTCCTGGGGAGAGACCACCTACGAGCAGTACTTC CASSWGETTYEQYF
NA TRBD2 TRBJ2-1 TRBV10-3 TGTGCCGTTAGCGGGGGGGCCCAGGTAGGCAATGAGCAGTTCTTC CAVSGGAQVGNEQFF
few NA TRBJ1-1 TRBV5-6 TGTGCCAGCACCAGTGTTGGGACACCTACCAGGAGCACTGAAGCTTTCTTT CASTSVGTPTRSTEAFF
NA NA TRBJ2-1 TRBV5-1 TGCGCCAGCAGCTTGTCGGCAGGGTTGGGCAATGAGCAGTTCTTC CASSLSAGLGNEQFF
NA NA TRBJ1-5 TRBV4-1 TGCGCCAGCAGCCAAGGGATAGGGCGCAATCAGCCCCAGCATTTT CASSQGIGRNQPQHF
few NA TRBJ2-7 TRBV10-3 TGTGCCATCAGTGATGTCAAGGGCCATTCCTACGAGCAGTACTTC CAISDVKGHSYEQYF
few NA TRBJ2-7 TRBV20-1 TGCAGTGCCCGACAGGCTCAAGGGCGCGAGCAGTACTTC CSARQAQGREQYF
NA NA TRBJ1-4 TRBV7-9 TGTGCCAGCACCCTACGGGGTGCAACTAATGAAAAACTGTTTTTT CASTLRGATNEKLFF
NA NA TRBJ2-7 TRBV25-1 TGTGCCAGCAGTGACGGGGGAACTACCTCAACCTACGAGCAGTACTTC CASSDGGTTSTYEQYF
NA NA TRBJ2-1 TRBV7-2 TGTGCCAGCAGCCTCGACTTTGGGGGTCTCACCTACAATGAGCAGTTCTTC CASSLDFGGLTYNEQFF
NA TRBD1 TRBJ1-5 TRBV4-2 TGTGCCAGCAGCCAAGTCCACAGGGGATCGGGTCAGCCCCAGCATTTT CASSQVHRGSGQPQHF
few NA TRBJ2-7 TRBV15 TGTGCCACCAGCAGAGTTTGGGACGGAAACAATGAGCAGTACTTC CATSRVWDGNNEQYF
NA NA TRBJ2-1 TRBV5-6 TGTGCCAGCAGCTTGGGACAACTGACCTACAATGAGCAGTTCTTC CASSLGQLTYNEQFF
few NA TRBJ2-7 TRBV28 TGTGCCAGCACCCTGGGGGGAGACAGAGCTTCCTACGAGCAGTACTTC CASTLGGDRASYEQYF
NA NA TRBJ2-3 TRBV2 TGTGCCAGCACCGGTGGGTCCGATACGCAGTATTTT CASTGGSDTQYF
NA NA TRBJ2-4 TRBV12-3/TRBV12-4 TGTGCCAGCACTGGAGGAAAGGGGAAAAACATTCAGTACTTC CASTGGKGKNIQYF
few NA TRBJ1-2 TRBV12-3/TRBV12-4 TGTGCCAGCAGTCCAGGCTCGGATTTTCTGAGAGGCTACACCTTC CASSPGSDFLRGYTF
few NA TRBJ2-6 TRBV2 TGTGCCAGCAGTGGTTATGACGCCAACGTCCTGACTTTC CASSGYDANVLTF
NA NA TRBJ2-1 TRBV19 TGTGCCAGTAGTATAGAAGGGGGACTCGCCTACAATGAGCAGTTCTTC CASSIEGGLAYNEQFF
NA TRBD1 TRBJ2-3 TRBV28 TGTGCCAGCAGAACCCCCGGACAGGGCGGAACAGATACGCAGTATTTT CASRTPGQGGTDTQYF
few NA TRBJ2-2 TRBV29-1 TGCAGCGTTGGAGGGGGAGACACCGGGGAGCTGTTTTTT CSVGGGDTGELFF
NA TRBD1 TRBJ2-4 TRBV6-5 TGTGCCAGCAGAGGGACAGGGGCGGCCAAAAACATTCAGTACTTC CASRGTGAAKNIQYF
NA TRBD2 TRBJ2-3 TRBV7-9 TGTGCCAGCCGCCCCTGGACGGTAGCGGGAGGAGATACGCAGTATTTT CASRPWTVAGGDTQYF
NA TRBD2 TRBJ2-1 TRBV29-1 TGCAGCGTTGAACTAGCGGGGGGAGGCTACAATGAGCAGTTCTTC CSVELAGGGYNEQFF
NA TRBD1 TRBJ1-2 TRBV19 TGTGCCAGTAGTAACCCCGGACAGGGCCCATATGGCTACACCTTC CASSNPGQGPYGYTF
few NA TRBJ2-3 TRBV6-5 TGTGCCAGCACATCGACAGGGACTGGCACAGATACGCAGTATTTT CASTSTGTGTDTQYF
NA NA TRBJ2-7 TRBV20-1 TGCAGTGCTAGAGACCAGCCGCTCCCTTATGAGCAGTACTTC CSARDQPLPYEQYF
many NA TRBJ1-2 TRBV29-1 TGCAGCGTTGAACAGGCCCTCAACTATGGCTACACCTTC CSVEQALNYGYTF
NA TRBD1 TRBJ2-7 TRBV20-1 TGCAGTGGCCCGGGACAGTCCTACGAGCAGTACTTC CSGPGQSYEQYF